The rows below give T cell receptor beta chains drawn from one sample of a study of shared clonotypes between healthy human individuals. Profiling relied on immunoSEQ multiplex PCR, and the TCRdb table lists in-frame clones only, not all of them. The data hold roughly 2.2 million clones, with about nine tenths observed a single time. Sample: naive CD4+ T cells from PBMCs. The receptor set was obtained from a man aged 18 to 29 in good health. Some clones in this sample may be carry-over from other donors' samples. The CDR3 runs from the conserved cysteine through the conserved F or W. D genes are given only for firm matches. Only some rows state a clone size, as once, few, many or a class for expanded clones.

TRBV11-2	TRBJ2-3	.	TRBD2	TGTGCCAGCAGCCGACGACTAGCCAGCACAGATACGCAGTATTTT	CASSRRLASTDTQYF
TRBV30	TRBJ2-5	.	.	TGTGCCTGGAGTCCTTTAGGGCGGCAAAGAGAGACCCAGTACTTC	CAWSPLGRQRETQYF
TRBV6-5	TRBJ2-1	.	TRBD1	TGTGCCAGCAGTTACGCAACAGGGGGCAATGAGCAGTTCTTC	CASSYATGGNEQFF
TRBV2	TRBJ1-2	.	.	TGTGCCAGCAACCAGGGGCCTAACTATGGCTACACCTTC	CASNQGPNYGYTF
TRBV5-1	TRBJ1-2	.	TRBD1	TGCGCCAGCAGCTCGCCGGGACAGGGGGAGGAAAGATCCTTC	CASSSPGQGEERSF
TRBV4-2	TRBJ2-2	.	TRBD1	TGTGCCAGCAGCCAAGATCCCGGACAGGGGGCCGGGGAGCTGTTTTTT	CASSQDPGQGAGELFF
TRBV28	TRBJ2-2	.	.	TGTGCCACCAGCCCGGGGTCTTATTCCGGGGAGCTGTTTTTT	CATSPGSYSGELFF
TRBV29-1	TRBJ2-7	.	TRBD1	TGCAGCGTTGAAGGGACAGGGAAATCGGGTCTCTACGAGCAGTACTTC	CSVEGTGKSGLYEQYF
TRBV2	TRBJ1-1	.	.	TGTGCCAGGCGGGGCACAGGAGGGGGGACTGAAGCTTTCTTT	CARRGTGGGTEAFF
TRBV2	TRBJ2-4	.	.	TGTGCCAGCGGAGTTCAGTACTTC	CASGVQYF
TRBV19	TRBJ1-1	.	.	TGTGCCAGTAAGGGTCAGGGGCTGAACACTGAAGCTTTCTTT	CASKGQGLNTEAFF
TRBV30	TRBJ2-7	.	TRBD2	TGTGCCTGGGTAGCGGGAGGTTCCTACGAGCAGTACTTC	CAWVAGGSYEQYF
TRBV7-2	TRBJ2-1	.	.	TGTGCCAGCAGCTGGGGTCGGACTGATACCTACAATGAGCAGTTCTTC	CASSWGRTDTYNEQFF
TRBV18	TRBJ2-7	.	TRBD1	TGTGCCAGCTCACCCCGGACAGGGGTCTTCTACGAGCAGTACTTC	CASSPRTGVFYEQYF
TRBV6-1	TRBJ2-2	.	.	TGTGCCAGCAGTGAACAGGGGTCGTTGGCCGGGGAGCTGTTTTTT	CASSEQGSLAGELFF
TRBV14	TRBJ1-2	.	.	TGTGCCAGCAGCCAAACCCATGGCTACACCTTC	CASSQTHGYTF
TRBV18	TRBJ2-7	.	TRBD2	TGTGCCAGCTCACCAGGGATACAGCGGGACGACGAGCAGTACTTC	CASSPGIQRDDEQYF
TRBV6-5	TRBJ1-1	.	.	TGTGCCAGCAGCCGGAATAGAAACACTGAAGCTTTCTTT	CASSRNRNTEAFF
TRBV29-1	TRBJ2-3	.	TRBD2	TGCAGCGTTCGGGGGCGGGAGGCAGCAGATACGCAGTATTTT	CSVRGREAADTQYF
TRBV28	TRBJ1-3	.	.	TGTGCCAGCAGTCCCAACGGGGTGAACACCATATATTTT	CASSPNGVNTIYF
TRBV6-6	TRBJ1-2	once	TRBD1	TGTGCCAGCGACGGACAGGGGGCCTCTGGCTACACCTTC	CASDGQGASGYTF
TRBV5-1	TRBJ2-4	.	TRBD2	TGCGCCAGCAGCTCCGCTAGCGGAGGAAACATTCAGTACTTC	CASSSASGGNIQYF
TRBV7-9	TRBJ1-1	few	.	TGTGCCAGCAGCTTCCAAATGAACACTGAAGCTTTCTTT	CASSFQMNTEAFF
TRBV30	TRBJ1-1	few	.	TGTGCCTGGAGTGTATCACAGCTATACACTGAAGCTTTCTTT	CAWSVSQLYTEAFF
TRBV21-1	TRBJ2-3	once	.	.	CASIDLAGVGKGTDTQYF
TRBV7-9	TRBJ2-7	.	TRBD2	TGTGCCAGCAGCCCCGTAGCGGGAGTGCCGTCCTACGAGCAGTACTTC	CASSPVAGVPSYEQYF
TRBV28	TRBJ2-1	.	TRBD2	TGTGCCAGCAGTTTAAGGGCTGCAGCGGGAGGGAGGGATGAGCAGTTCTTC	CASSLRAAAGGRDEQFF
TRBV5-1	TRBJ2-3	.	.	TGCGCCAGCAGCTTGGGGACAGTTAGCACAGATACGCAGTATTTT	CASSLGTVSTDTQYF
TRBV30	TRBJ2-2	.	TRBD1	TGTGCCTGGAGTGTACCAATCCGAGGACAGGGATTCATCGGGGAGCTGTTTTTT	CAWSVPIRGQGFIGELFF
TRBV5-6	TRBJ2-1	.	TRBD2	TGTGCCAGCAGCCTGTCTAGCGGGAGTTTCAATGAGCAGTTCTTC	CASSLSSGSFNEQFF
TRBV2	TRBJ1-3	.	.	TGTGCCAGCAAAACACGGACCTCTGGAAACACCATATATTTT	CASKTRTSGNTIYF
TRBV19	TRBJ2-2	.	.	TGTGCCAGTAAGAGGGCTGCCAGCACCGGGGAGCTGTTTTTT	CASKRAASTGELFF
TRBV28	TRBJ2-3	.	TRBD2	TGTGCCAGCAGTACGGGGGGGAGCTTGACAGATACGCAGTATTTT	CASSTGGSLTDTQYF
TRBV7-9	TRBJ1-3	.	TRBD1	TGTGCCAGCAGCTTGGACAGGGCCATATATTTT	CASSLDRAIYF
TRBV7-8	TRBJ2-7	.	.	TGTGCCAGCAGAATGGATCACTCTGGCCCAGATCCCTACGAGCAGTACTTC	CASRMDHSGPDPYEQYF
TRBV9	TRBJ2-1	few	TRBD2	TGTGCCAGCAGCGTAGGACTAGCTGAGTGGGGAAATGAGCAGTTCTTC	CASSVGLAEWGNEQFF
TRBV18	TRBJ2-1	.	.	TGTGCCAGCTCACCAAGGGATGTCTCCTACAATGAGCAGTTCTTC	CASSPRDVSYNEQFF
TRBV5-4	TRBJ2-6	.	.	TGTGCCAGCAGCTTGAGTGCGGACTCTGGGGCCAACGTCCTGACTTTC	CASSLSADSGANVLTF
TRBV19	TRBJ1-2	.	TRBD1	TGTGCCAGTAGTCTTCGACAGGGCCGGGGCTACACCTTC	CASSLRQGRGYTF
TRBV19	TRBJ1-1	.	.	TGTGCCAGTAGCAGAGGCAGGAACGCGAACACTGAAGCTTTCTTT	CASSRGRNANTEAFF
TRBV28	TRBJ1-2	.	TRBD1	TGTGCCAGCAGCCGGACAGGGGGGAGTCATGGCTACACCTTC	CASSRTGGSHGYTF